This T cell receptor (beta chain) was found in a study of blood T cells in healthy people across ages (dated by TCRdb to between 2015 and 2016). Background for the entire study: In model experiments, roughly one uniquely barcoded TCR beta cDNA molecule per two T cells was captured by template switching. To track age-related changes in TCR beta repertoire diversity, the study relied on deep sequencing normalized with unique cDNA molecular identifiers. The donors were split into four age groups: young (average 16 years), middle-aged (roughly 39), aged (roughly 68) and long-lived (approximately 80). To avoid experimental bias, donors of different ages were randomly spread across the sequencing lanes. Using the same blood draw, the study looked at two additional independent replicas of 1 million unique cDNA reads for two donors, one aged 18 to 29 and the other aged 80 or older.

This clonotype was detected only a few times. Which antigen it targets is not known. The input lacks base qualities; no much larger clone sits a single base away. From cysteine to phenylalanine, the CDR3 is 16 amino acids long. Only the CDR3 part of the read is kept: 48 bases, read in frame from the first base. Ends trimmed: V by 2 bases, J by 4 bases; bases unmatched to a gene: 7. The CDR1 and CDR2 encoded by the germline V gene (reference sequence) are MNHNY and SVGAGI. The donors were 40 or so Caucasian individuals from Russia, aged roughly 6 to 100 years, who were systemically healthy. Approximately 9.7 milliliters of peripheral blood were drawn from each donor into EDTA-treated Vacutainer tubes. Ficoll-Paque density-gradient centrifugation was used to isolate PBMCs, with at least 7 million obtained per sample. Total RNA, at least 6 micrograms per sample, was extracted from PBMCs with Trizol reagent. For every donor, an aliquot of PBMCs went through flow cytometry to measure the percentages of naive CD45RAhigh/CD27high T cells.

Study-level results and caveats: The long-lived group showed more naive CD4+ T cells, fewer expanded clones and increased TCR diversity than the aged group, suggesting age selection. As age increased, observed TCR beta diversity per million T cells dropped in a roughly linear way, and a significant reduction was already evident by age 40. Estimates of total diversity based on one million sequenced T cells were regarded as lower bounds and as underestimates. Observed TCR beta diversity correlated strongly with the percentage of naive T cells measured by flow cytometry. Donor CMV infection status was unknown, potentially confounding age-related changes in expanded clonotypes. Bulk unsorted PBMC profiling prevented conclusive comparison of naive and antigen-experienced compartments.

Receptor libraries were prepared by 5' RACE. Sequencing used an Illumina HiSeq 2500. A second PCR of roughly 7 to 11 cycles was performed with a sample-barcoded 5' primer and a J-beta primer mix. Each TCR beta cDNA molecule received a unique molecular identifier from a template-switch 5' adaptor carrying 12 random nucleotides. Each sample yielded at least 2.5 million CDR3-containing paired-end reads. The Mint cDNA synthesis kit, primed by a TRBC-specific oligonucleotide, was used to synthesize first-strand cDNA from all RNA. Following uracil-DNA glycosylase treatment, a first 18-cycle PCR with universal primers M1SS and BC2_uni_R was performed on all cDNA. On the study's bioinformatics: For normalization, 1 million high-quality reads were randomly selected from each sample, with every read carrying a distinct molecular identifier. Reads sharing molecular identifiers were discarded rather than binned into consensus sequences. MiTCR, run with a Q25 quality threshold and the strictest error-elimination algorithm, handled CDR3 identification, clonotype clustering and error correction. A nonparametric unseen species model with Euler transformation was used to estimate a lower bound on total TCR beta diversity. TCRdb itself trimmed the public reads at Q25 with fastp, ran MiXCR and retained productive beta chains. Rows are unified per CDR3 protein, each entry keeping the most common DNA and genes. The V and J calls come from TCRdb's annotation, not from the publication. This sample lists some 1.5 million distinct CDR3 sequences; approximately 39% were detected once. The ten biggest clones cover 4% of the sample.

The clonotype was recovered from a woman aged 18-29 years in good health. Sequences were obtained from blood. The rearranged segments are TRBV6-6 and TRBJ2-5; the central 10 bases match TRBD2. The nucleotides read TGTGCCAGCAGTTACCCTAGCGGGAGTATTTCAGAGACCCAGTACTTC. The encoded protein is CASSYPSGSISETQYF.